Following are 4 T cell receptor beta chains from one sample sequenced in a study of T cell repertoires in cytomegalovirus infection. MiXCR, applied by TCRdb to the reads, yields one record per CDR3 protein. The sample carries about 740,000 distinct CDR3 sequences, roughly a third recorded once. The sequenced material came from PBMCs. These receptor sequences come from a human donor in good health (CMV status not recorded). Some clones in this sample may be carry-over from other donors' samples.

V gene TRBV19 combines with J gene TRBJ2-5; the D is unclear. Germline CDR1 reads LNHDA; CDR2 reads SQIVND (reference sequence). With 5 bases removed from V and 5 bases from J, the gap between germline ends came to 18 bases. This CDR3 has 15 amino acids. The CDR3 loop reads CASSRLPGQQETQYF. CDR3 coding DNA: TGTGCCAGTAGTCGACTTCCCGGGCAGCAGGAGACCCAGTACTTC.

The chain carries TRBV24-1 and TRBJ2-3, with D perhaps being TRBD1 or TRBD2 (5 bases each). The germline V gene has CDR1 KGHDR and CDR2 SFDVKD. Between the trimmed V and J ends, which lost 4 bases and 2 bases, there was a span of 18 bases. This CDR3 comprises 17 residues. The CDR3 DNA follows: TGTGCCACCAGTGACCCACCGGGACGGACCGCCACAGATACGCAGTATTTT. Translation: CATSDPPGRTATDTQYF.

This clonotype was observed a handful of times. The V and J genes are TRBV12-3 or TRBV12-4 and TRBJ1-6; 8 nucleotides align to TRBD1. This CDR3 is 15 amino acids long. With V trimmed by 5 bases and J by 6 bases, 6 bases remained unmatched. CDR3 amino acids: CASSILGQGNSPLHF. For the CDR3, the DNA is TGTGCCAGCAGTATACTCGGACAGGGTAATTCACCCCTCCACTTT.

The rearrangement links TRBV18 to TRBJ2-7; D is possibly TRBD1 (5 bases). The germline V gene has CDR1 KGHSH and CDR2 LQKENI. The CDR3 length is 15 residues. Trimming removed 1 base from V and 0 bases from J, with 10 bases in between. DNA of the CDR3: TGTGCCAGCTCACCACAGGACATTAGCTCCTACGAGCAGTACTTC. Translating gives CASSPQDISSYEQYF.